These 3 T cell receptor beta chains were sequenced from one sample in a study of T cell repertoires in cytomegalovirus infection. Each CDR3 protein gets one entry after TCRdb re-called the reads with MiXCR. The sample carries a few hundred thousand distinct CDR3 sequences, 9.5% recorded once. Sequences were obtained from PBMCs. The receptors originated from a human donor in good health (CMV status not recorded). Some clones in this sample may be carry-over from other donors' samples.

This clonotype was seen many times. The V and J genes are TRBV7-9 and TRBJ1-2, with 8 bases fitting TRBD1. This CDR3 is built from 15 residues. CDR1 and CDR2 (germline): SEHNR, FQNEAQ (reference sequence). The J segment lost 5 bases and the V segment lost 5 bases, leaving 10 bases of the junction unmatched. DNA for the CDR3: TGTGCCAGCAGCGTACCGACAGGGGTTTATTATGGCTACACCTTC. As protein: CASSVPTGVYYGYTF.

The chain has TRBV12-3 or TRBV12-4 and TRBJ2-6; no definite D call. The ends were cut back, 6 bases at V and 4 bases at J, with 10 bases in the middle. The CDR3 totals 14 residues. The CDR3 DNA reads TGTGCCAGCAGCCTCCGTGAAGGGGCCAACGTCCTGACTTTC. This encodes CASSLREGANVLTF.

This clonotype was picked up many times. This chain joins TRBV7-3 and TRBJ2-1; no firm D call. This CDR3 is built from 19 residues. The V gene lost 0 bases and the J gene lost 0 bases, with 18 bases spanning the gap. CDR1 is SGHTA and CDR2 is FQGTGA in the germline V gene. CDR3: CASSLTVVPNPSSYNEQFF. The CDR3 DNA follows: TGTGCCAGCAGCTTAACGGTTGTTCCAAACCCTAGCTCCTACAATGAGCAGTTCTTC.